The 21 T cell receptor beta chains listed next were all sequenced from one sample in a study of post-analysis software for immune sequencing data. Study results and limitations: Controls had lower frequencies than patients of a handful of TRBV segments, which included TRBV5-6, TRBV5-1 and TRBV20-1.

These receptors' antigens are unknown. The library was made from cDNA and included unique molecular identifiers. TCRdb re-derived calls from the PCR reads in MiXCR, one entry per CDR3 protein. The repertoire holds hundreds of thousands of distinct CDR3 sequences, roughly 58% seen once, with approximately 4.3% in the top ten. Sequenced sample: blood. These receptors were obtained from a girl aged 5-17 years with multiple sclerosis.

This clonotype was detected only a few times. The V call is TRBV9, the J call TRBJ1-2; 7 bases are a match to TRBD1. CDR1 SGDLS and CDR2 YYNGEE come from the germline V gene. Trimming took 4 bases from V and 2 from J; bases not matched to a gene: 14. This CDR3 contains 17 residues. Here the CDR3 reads CASSPHSGTALNYGYTF. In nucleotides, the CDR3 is TGTGCCAGCAGCCCCCACTCCGGGACAGCCCTCAACTATGGCTACACCTTC.

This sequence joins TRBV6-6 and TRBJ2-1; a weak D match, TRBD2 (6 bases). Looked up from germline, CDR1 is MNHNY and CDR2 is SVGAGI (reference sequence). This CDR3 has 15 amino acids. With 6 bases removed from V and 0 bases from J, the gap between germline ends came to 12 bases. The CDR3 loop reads CASSFGLYSYNEQFF. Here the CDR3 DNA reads TGTGCCAGCAGCTTCGGACTATACTCCTACAATGAGCAGTTCTTC.

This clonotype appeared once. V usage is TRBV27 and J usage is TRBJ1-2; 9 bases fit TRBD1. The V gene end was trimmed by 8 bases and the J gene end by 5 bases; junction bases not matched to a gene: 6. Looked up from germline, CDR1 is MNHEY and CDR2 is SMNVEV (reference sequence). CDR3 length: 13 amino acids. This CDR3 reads CASRDRDRYGYTF. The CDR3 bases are TGTGCCAGCCGGGACAGGGATCGATATGGCTACACCTTC.

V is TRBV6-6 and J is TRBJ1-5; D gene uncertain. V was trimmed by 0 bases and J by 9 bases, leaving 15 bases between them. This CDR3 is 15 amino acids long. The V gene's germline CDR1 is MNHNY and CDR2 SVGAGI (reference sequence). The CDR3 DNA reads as TGTGCCAGCAGTTACTCGCATGTCGGGGAGCCGCCCCAGCATTTT. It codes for CASSYSHVGEPPQHF.

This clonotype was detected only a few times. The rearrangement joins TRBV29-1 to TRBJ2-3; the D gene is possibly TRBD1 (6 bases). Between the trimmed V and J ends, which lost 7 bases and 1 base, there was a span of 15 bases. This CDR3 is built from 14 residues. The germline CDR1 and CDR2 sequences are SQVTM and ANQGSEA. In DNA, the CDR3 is TGCAGCGGTGTTGGGGACACCCGCACAGATACGCAGTATTTT. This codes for CSGVGDTRTDTQYF.

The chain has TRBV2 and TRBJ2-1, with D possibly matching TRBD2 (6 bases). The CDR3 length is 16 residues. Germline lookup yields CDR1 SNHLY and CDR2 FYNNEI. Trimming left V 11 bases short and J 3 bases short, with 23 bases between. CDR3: CAVLSSRLEFYNEQFF. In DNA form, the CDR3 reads TGTGCCGTACTTTCCTCGCGACTAGAATTCTACAATGAGCAGTTCTTC.

In nucleotides, the CDR3 is TGTGCCAGCAGCCCCGGGACTAGCGGCAATGAGCAGTTCTTC. Encoded protein: CASSPGTSGNEQFF. The V gene is TRBV12-3 or TRBV12-4, the J gene TRBJ2-1, with TRBD2 matching 11 bases. This CDR3 contains 14 residues. The trim removed 6 bases at V and 6 bases at J, leaving 4 bases unmatched.

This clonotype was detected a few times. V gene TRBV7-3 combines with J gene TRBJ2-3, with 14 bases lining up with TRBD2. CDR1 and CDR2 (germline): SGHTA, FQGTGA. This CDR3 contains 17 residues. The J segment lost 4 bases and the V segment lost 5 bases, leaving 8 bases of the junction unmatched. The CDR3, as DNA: TGTGCCAGCAGCCCAACCGGGACTAGCGGGGGAGCAGATACGCAGTATTTT. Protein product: CASSPTGTSGGADTQYF.

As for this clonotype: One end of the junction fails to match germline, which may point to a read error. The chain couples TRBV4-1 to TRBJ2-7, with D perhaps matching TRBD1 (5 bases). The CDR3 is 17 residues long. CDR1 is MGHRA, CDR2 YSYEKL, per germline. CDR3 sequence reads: CASSQDLQGRASYGQYF. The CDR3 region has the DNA TGCGCCAGCAGCCAAGATCTCCAGGGTCGGGCTTCCTACGGGCAGTACTTC.

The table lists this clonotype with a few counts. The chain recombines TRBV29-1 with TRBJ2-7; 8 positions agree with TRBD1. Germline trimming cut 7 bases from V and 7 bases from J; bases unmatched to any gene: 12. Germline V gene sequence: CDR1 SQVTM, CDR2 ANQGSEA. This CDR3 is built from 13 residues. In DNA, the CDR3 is TGCAGCGCCGAACCTCCAGGACAGGGAGAGCAGTACTTC. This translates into CSAEPPGQGEQYF.

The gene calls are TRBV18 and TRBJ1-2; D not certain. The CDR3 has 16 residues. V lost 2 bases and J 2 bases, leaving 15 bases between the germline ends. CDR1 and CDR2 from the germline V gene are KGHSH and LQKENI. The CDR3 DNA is TGTGCCAGCTCACCATTGCCTCAAACTTACAACTATGGCTACACCTTC. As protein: CASSPLPQTYNYGYTF.

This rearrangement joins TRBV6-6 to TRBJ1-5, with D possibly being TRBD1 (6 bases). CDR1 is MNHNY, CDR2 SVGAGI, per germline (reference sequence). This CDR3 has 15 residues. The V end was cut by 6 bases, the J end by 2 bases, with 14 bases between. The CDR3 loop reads CASSRGGDGNQPQHF. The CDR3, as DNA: TGTGCCAGCAGCAGAGGGGGGGATGGCAATCAGCCCCAGCATTTT.

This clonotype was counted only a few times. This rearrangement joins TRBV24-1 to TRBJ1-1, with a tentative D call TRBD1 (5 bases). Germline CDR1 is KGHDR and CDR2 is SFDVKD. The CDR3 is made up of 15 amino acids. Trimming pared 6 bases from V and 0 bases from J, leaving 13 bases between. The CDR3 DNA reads TGTGCCACCAGTCCGCCGGGACGGATGAACACTGAAGCTTTCTTT. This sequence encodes CATSPPGRMNTEAFF.

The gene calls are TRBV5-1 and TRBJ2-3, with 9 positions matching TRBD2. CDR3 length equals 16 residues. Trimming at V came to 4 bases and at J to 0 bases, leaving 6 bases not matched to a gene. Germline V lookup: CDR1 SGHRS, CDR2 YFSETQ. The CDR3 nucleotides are TGCGCCAGCAGCCCGACTAGCGGAACTAGCACAGATACGCAGTATTTT. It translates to CASSPTSGTSTDTQYF.

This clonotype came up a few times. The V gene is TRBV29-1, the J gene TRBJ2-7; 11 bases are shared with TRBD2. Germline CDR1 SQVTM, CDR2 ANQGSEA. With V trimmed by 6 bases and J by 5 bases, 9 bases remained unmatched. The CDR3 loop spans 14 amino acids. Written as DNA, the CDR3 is TGCAGCGTGGGTACTAGCGGGAGATATGACGAGCAGTACTTC. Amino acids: CSVGTSGRYDEQYF.

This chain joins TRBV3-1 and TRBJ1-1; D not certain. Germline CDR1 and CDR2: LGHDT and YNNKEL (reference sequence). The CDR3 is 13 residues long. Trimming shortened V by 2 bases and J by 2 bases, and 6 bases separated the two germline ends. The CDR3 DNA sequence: TGTGCCAGCAGCCAATTGGAAAACACTGAAGCTTTCTTT. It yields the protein CASSQLENTEAFF.

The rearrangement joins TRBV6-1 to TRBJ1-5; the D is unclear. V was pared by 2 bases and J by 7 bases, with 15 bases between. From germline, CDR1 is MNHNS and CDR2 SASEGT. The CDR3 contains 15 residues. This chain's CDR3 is CASSEMRGNSQPQHF. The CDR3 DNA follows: TGTGCCAGCAGTGAAATGCGAGGGAATTCGCAGCCCCAGCATTTT.

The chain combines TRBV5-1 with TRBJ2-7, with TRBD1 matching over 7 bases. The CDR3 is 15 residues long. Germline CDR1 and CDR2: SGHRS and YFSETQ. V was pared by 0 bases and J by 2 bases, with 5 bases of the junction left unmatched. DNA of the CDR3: TGCGCCAGCAGCTTGGGGGACAGCACCGCCTACGAGCAGTACTTC. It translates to CASSLGDSTAYEQYF.

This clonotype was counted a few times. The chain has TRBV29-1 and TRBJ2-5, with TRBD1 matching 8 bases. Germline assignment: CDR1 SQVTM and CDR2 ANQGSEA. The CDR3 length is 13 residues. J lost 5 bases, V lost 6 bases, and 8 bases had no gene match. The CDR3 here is CSVTGVLTETQYF. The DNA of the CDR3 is TGCAGCGTGACAGGGGTGCTGACGGAGACCCAGTACTTC.

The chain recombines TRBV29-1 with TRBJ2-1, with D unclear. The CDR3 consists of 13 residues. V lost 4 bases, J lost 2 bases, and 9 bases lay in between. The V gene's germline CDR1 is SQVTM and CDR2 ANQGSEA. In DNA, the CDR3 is TGCAGCGTTGGGAGCTTAACCTACAATGAGCAGTTCTTC. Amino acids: CSVGSLTYNEQFF.

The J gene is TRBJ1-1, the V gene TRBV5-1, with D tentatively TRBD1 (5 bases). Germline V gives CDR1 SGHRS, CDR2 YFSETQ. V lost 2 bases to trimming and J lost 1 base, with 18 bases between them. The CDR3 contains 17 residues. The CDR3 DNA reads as TGCGCCAGCAGCTTACGGGGAGGGACCCGCGGGAACACTGAAGCTTTCTTT. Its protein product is CASSLRGGTRGNTEAFF.